This TCR beta chain derives from a study of radiation and T cells in renal cell carcinoma. About the research overall: Nephrectomy followed 15 Gy stereotactic body radiation by 4 weeks.

Repertoires were generated with immunoSEQ multiplex PCR, while TCRdb's copy carries only in-frame clones and drops some. The sample lists about 150,000 clones, around 90% seen once, with roughly 13% in the top ten. Documented time point: blood 2 weeks post-SBRT. The sample's treatment: 15 Gy SBRT to primary tumor, nephrectomy 4 weeks later. The patient's renal cell carcinoma had clear cell pathology. Between the trimmed V and J ends, which lost 0 bases and 6 bases, there was a span of 4 bases. CDR1 MNHNY and CDR2 SVGAGI come from the germline V gene (reference sequence). The CDR3 is 12 residues long. Study conclusions and caveats: From baseline, blood top tumor clonotypes peaked at 2 weeks post-radiation.

Turning to this clone: The antigen is unknown.

The gene calls are TRBV6-6 and TRBJ2-3; D not resolved. Sequenced here: blood, sampled from a patient whose treatment included radiotherapy and nephrectomy. The clonotype was recovered from a woman in her 50s with renal cell carcinoma. The DNA of the CDR3 is TGTGCCAGCAGTTACTCGGAGGATACGCAGTATTTT. Translating it yields CASSYSEDTQYF.